The clone carrying this TCR beta chain was picked up one time. Its cognate antigen is unknown. These data belong to a study of cytomegalovirus exposure and HLA in healthy donors. The CDR3 sequence is 15 residues long. The J segment lost 1 base and the V segment lost 5 bases, leaving 5 bases of the junction unmatched. Germline lookup yields CDR1 LNHDA and CDR2 SQIVND (reference sequence). General study findings and limits: Despite most TCR sequences being rare, some public TCRs occurred in many donors.

This PCR relied on a set of 60 Vbeta primers and 13 Jbeta primers. Sequencing was performed with immunoSEQ multiplex PCR; in TCRdb, only in-frame clones are kept and a portion is missing. This sample carries 100,000 to 150,000 clones, roughly 80% of them seen once, and the ten largest clones take under 4.5%. The chain uses TRBV19 and TRBJ2-7; 10 bases agree with TRBD1. The sequencing input was PBMCs. This receptor was taken from a woman aged 40 to 50 in good health and CMV-seronegative. In nucleotides, the CDR3 is TGTGCCAGTAGTCCTGGACAGGGGGTATCCTACGAGCAGTACTTC. Translated: CASSPGQGVSYEQYF. Full variable domain (rest looked up from reference TRBV19 and TRBJ2-7): DGGITQSPKYLFRKEGQNVTLSCEQNLNHDAMYWYRQDPGQGLRLIYYSQIVNDFQKGDIAEGYSVSREKKESFPLTVTSAQKNPTAFYLCASSPGQGVSYEQYFGPGTRLTVT.